This T cell receptor beta chain was captured by sequencing in a study of identical twins. Only a few counts were recorded for this clonotype. Its specificity is unknown. Overall study findings and caveats: In monozygotic twins, models underestimated the sharing of out-of-frame TCR alpha. Alpha sequences that were out-of-frame and twin-shared showed an excess of low generation probability. Invariant MAIT and iNKT cells could partly confound zero-insertion analyses. The study based its conclusions on cross-sectional statistical analysis and did not follow the same donors.

V lost 6 bases and J 6 bases, leaving 18 bases between the germline ends. The CDR3 covers 15 residues. CDR1 MNHNS and CDR2 SASEGT come from the germline V gene. TCRdb redid the calling of the 5' RACE reads with MiXCR, one entry per CDR3 protein. The sample consists of about 810,000 distinct CDR3 sequences, 9% to 15% of them appearing once. This sample also belongs to another study, concerning yellow fever vaccine responses in identical twins.

This clonotype was sampled from a woman aged 18-29 years in good health. This chain uses TRBV6-1 with TRBJ2-1; D might be TRBD1 or TRBD2, each matching 5 bases. The specimen sequenced was PBMCs. CDR3 coding DNA: TGTGCCAGCAGCCCGGGACCGGGCTTTCTCAATGAGCAGTTCTTC. Its translation: CASSPGPGFLNEQFF.